This TCR beta chain appears in the sequencing data of a study of T and B cells in COVID-19 patients. Study as a whole: Critical illness requiring mechanical ventilation or extracorporeal membrane oxygenation affected 12 of 20 active-infection patients.

This clonotype was found a few times. Its antigen remains unknown. The study's findings and limits: Patients with COVID-19 reportedly showed strongly skewed T cell receptor beta variable and joining gene usage.

The CDR3 has 15 residues. CDR1 and CDR2 (germline): SEHNR, FQNEAQ (reference sequence). Between the trimmed V and J ends, which lost 1 base and 7 bases, there was a span of 15 bases. TRB was amplified from about 250-500 ng of blood genomic DNA. Multiplex PCR with BIOMED2 TRB-A/B primer pools amplified TRB rearrangements. Each CDR3 protein is one row after TCRdb ran MiXCR on the multiplex PCR reads. The sample has roughly 27,000 distinct CDR3 sequences, less than 35% seen once. The sample comprised blood. This receptor was obtained from a human donor who had recovered from COVID-19. The chain is built from TRBV7-9 and TRBJ2-3; D tentatively reads TRBD1 or TRBD2 (5 bases each). The CDR3 region is CASSLVSHEGNTQYF. The CDR3 DNA reads as TGTGCCAGCAGCTTAGTATCGCATGAGGGGAATACGCAGTATTTT.